Shown below are 28 T cell receptor beta chains from a single sample sequenced in a study of shared T cell receptors in the human thymus. Using immunoSEQ multiplex PCR, the repertoire was profiled, and TCRdb retains in-frame clones only, with some absent. The sample has some 700,000 clones; 80% to 90% are singletons. These data were also filed under a second study, of human thymus T cells.

The sample comprised thymocytes. All receptors derive from a girl under three years old with a congenital heart defect.

The chain joins TRBV5-1 to TRBJ2-1; D is possibly TRBD1 (5 bases). This CDR3 has 14 residues. Trimming removed 0 bases from V and 6 bases from J, with 10 bases in between. The germline V gene encodes CDR1 SGHRS and CDR2 YFSETQ. CDR3 residues: CASSLGGPPNEQFF. The CDR3 DNA reads as TGCGCCAGCAGCTTGGGGGGCCCACCCAATGAGCAGTTCTTC.

The CDR3 sequence is CAGQGSGDGYTF. The DNA of the CDR3 is TGTGCGGGACAGGGGTCCGGGGATGGCTACACCTTC. The V gene is TRBV5-5, the J gene TRBJ1-2; 10 bases are a match to TRBD1. From germline, CDR1 is SGHKS and CDR2 YYEKEE (reference sequence). This CDR3 has 12 amino acids.

The rearrangement links TRBV2 to TRBJ2-1; 8 bases align to TRBD2. Losses at the gene ends were 6 bases for V and 3 bases for J; bases not matched to a gene: 10. This CDR3 comprises 16 residues. Looked up from germline, CDR1 is SNHLY and CDR2 is FYNNEI. CDR3 sequence: CASSPSLAGHYNEQFF. DNA for the CDR3: TGTGCCAGCAGCCCCTCTCTAGCGGGCCACTACAATGAGCAGTTCTTC.

The rearrangement links TRBV27 to TRBJ1-6; 8 positions agree with TRBD1. J was trimmed by 8 bases and V by 4 bases; bases with no gene match: 13. Germline lookup yields CDR1 MNHEY and CDR2 SMNVEV (reference sequence). The length of the CDR3 is 17 residues. The CDR3 bases are TGTGCCAGCAGTTCGCCTCACCGGGACAGGCAATATTCACCCCTCCACTTT. Translating gives CASSSPHRDRQYSPLHF.

The rearrangement links TRBV5-4 to TRBJ2-7; the D gene is possibly TRBD2 (6 bases). The V gene's germline CDR1 is SGHNT and CDR2 YYREEE (reference sequence). With 4 bases removed from V and 5 bases from J, the gap between germline ends came to 16 bases. The CDR3 loop spans 14 amino acids. The CDR3 DNA reads TGTGCCAGCAGCCAGACCTCCGGACTACACGAGCAGTACTTC. It is translated as CASSQTSGLHEQYF.

The chain uses TRBV4-1 and TRBJ1-2; tentative D call: TRBD1 (5 bases). The CDR3 is 16 amino acids. The V end lost 2 bases, the J end lost 1 base, and 14 bases lay between the germline ends. CDR1 and CDR2 from the germline V gene are MGHRA and YSYEKL. This chain's CDR3 is CASSQKVRQRNYGYTF. The CDR3 region has the DNA TGCGCCAGCAGCCAAAAGGTCAGACAGCGTAACTATGGCTACACCTTC.

The rearrangement links TRBV19 to TRBJ2-1; TRBD2 agrees at 10 bases. V shed 5 bases and J 6 bases; nucleotides not matched to a gene: 10. The germline CDR1 and CDR2 sequences are LNHDA and SQIVND (reference sequence). The CDR3 consists of 16 residues. The CDR3 bases are TGTGCCAGTAGTGTATTAGCGGGGGGTAATGGCAATGAGCAGTTCTTC. Translated, it gives CASSVLAGGNGNEQFF.

The J gene is TRBJ1-1, the V gene TRBV7-2; D not resolved. Germline values: CDR1 SGHTA, CDR2 FQGNSA. The CDR3 covers 12 residues. Trimming cost V 1 base and J 10 bases, with 10 bases left between them. CDR3 loop: CASSLETRGAFF. The CDR3 nucleotides are TGTGCCAGCAGCTTAGAAACGAGAGGAGCTTTCTTT.

This chain uses TRBV7-9 with TRBJ1-2; 11 bases fit TRBD1. The CDR3 extends over 16 amino acids. J lost 1 base, V lost 2 bases, and 3 bases had no gene match. Germline V gene data show CDR1 as SEHNR and CDR2 as FQNEAQ (reference sequence). CDR3 coding DNA: TGTGCCAGCAGCTTACGTGGGACAGGGGGTAACTATGGCTACACCTTC. It codes for CASSLRGTGGNYGYTF.

The chain is built from TRBV6-5 and TRBJ1-1; 7 bases match TRBD1. The V and J ends lost 1 base and 4 bases, in that order; junction bases with no gene match: 9. This CDR3 has 16 amino acids. CDR1 is MNHEY, CDR2 SVGAGI, per germline. The CDR3 protein is CASSYYLQGVGTEAFF. CDR3 DNA sequence: TGTGCCAGCAGTTACTATCTGCAGGGGGTCGGCACTGAAGCTTTCTTT.

The chain carries TRBV10-3 and TRBJ1-2; D unresolved. The V gene lost 7 bases and the J gene lost 5 bases, with 17 bases spanning the gap. The germline V gene encodes CDR1 ENHRY and CDR2 SYGVKD. The CDR3 sequence is 14 residues long. CDR3 sequence reads: CAITNAQAEYGYTF. The CDR3 DNA sequence: TGTGCCATCACTAATGCTCAGGCCGAGTATGGCTACACCTTC.

The chain recombines TRBV4-3 with TRBJ1-1; 8 nucleotides line up with TRBD1. V lost 0 bases, J lost 1 base, and 1 base stayed unmatched. The CDR3 covers 15 residues. Per germline, CDR1 LGHNA and CDR2 YSLEER. CDR3 region: CASSQEDRGNTEAFF. CDR3 bases: TGCGCCAGCAGCCAAGAAGACAGGGGGAACACTGAAGCTTTCTTT.

V is TRBV2 and J is TRBJ1-1; D might be TRBD1 (6 bases). The V gene's germline CDR1 is SNHLY and CDR2 FYNNEI. V gave up 6 bases and J gave up 3 bases, with 8 bases separating them. The CDR3 is 12 residues long. CDR3 sequence reads: CASSWTDTEAFF. CDR3 in DNA: TGTGCCAGCAGCTGGACAGACACTGAAGCTTTCTTT.

V is TRBV9 and J is TRBJ2-5; 8 bases agree with TRBD1. Germline loops: CDR1 SGDLS, CDR2 YYNGEE. CDR3 length: 16 residues. V was clipped by 0 bases and J by 4 bases; unmatched bases: 8. Here the CDR3 reads CASSVEAGGLGETQYF. CDR3 in DNA: TGTGCCAGCAGCGTAGAGGCAGGGGGCCTGGGAGAGACCCAGTACTTC.

This clone showed up just once. The V gene is TRBV4-3, the J gene TRBJ1-2; 10 bases are a match to TRBD1. The CDR3 has 16 amino acids. The V and J ends lost 1 base and 8 bases, in that order; junction bases with no gene match: 10. Germline CDR1 reads LGHNA; CDR2 reads YSLEER. The CDR3 is CASSQVATGGQRGYTF. In DNA, the CDR3 is TGCGCCAGCAGCCAAGTAGCGACAGGGGGCCAGAGGGGCTACACCTTC.

The chain joins TRBV30 to TRBJ2-7; 9 positions match TRBD2. The CDR3 sequence is 15 residues long. V dropped 5 bases and J dropped 3; count of bases not matched to a gene: 11. Germline V gene lookup returns CDR1 GTSNPN and CDR2 SVGIG (reference sequence). CDR3 sequence reads: CAWSSGTDASYEQYF. CDR3 sequence (DNA): TGTGCCTGGTCTAGCGGGACCGATGCCAGCTACGAGCAGTACTTC.

The V call is TRBV6-4, the J call TRBJ2-3, with 10 bases identical to TRBD2. Germline V gives CDR1 MRHNA, CDR2 SNTAGT. This CDR3 has 17 amino acids. V was clipped by 2 bases and J by 0 bases; unmatched bases: 5. The CDR3 loop is CASSDVAGGLSTDTQYF. CDR3 DNA: TGTGCCAGCAGTGACGTAGCGGGGGGCCTCAGCACAGATACGCAGTATTTT.

V usage is TRBV18 and J usage is TRBJ2-5, with a weak D call TRBD2 (6 bases). Germline CDR1 KGHSH, CDR2 LQKENI. With 1 base removed from V and 1 base from J, the gap between germline ends came to 13 bases. This CDR3 has 16 residues. The DNA of the CDR3 is TGTGCCAGCTCACCACAACTCTGGGAGGCCCAAGAGACCCAGTACTTC. It yields the protein CASSPQLWEAQETQYF.

The V gene is TRBV7-8, the J gene TRBJ2-1; TRBD1 agrees at 11 bases. This CDR3 region has 18 residues. V shed 7 bases, J shed 6 bases, and the junction held 17 bases outside the gene matches. Germline V gene data show CDR1 as SGHVS and CDR2 as FQNEAQ. CDR3 coding DNA: TGTGCCAGCACCTTGGGGACAGGGGGTGAAGTAATCGGCAATGAGCAGTTCTTC. Its protein product is CASTLGTGGEVIGNEQFF.

This chain joins TRBV5-8 and TRBJ1-5, with D possibly matching TRBD1 (6 bases). Trimming shortened V by 1 base and J by 3 bases, and 11 bases separated the two germline ends. Looked up from germline, CDR1 is SGHTS and CDR2 is YDEGEE. This CDR3 region has 15 residues. The CDR3 loop is CASSLTGTTNQPQHF. For the CDR3, the DNA is TGTGCCAGCAGCTTGACCGGGACAACCAATCAGCCCCAGCATTTT.

The chain links TRBV6-6 to TRBJ1-5; D gene uncertain. Germline loops: CDR1 MNHNY, CDR2 SVGAGI (reference sequence). The V gene lost 2 bases and the J gene lost 5 bases, with 13 bases spanning the gap. The CDR3 length is 15 residues. The CDR3: CASSYPGRNHQPQHF. The CDR3 nucleotides are TGTGCCAGCAGTTACCCCGGGAGAAACCATCAGCCCCAGCATTTT.

The genes are TRBV6-1 and TRBJ1-5; D is perhaps TRBD1 (6 bases). CDR3 length equals 13 residues. The germline gives CDR1 MNHNS, CDR2 SASEGT. The V end was cut by 6 bases, the J end by 3 bases, with 9 bases between. This CDR3 reads CASSGQPNQPQHF. The CDR3 nucleotides read TGTGCCAGCAGCGGACAGCCCAATCAGCCCCAGCATTTT.

CDR3 sequence (DNA): TGTGCCAGCAGCCAAGCCTCCCTCAGGGGCCAAGGAAACACCATATATTTT. Translated, it gives CASSQASLRGQGNTIYF. The chain is built from TRBV4-2 and TRBJ1-3, with a tentative D call TRBD1 (6 bases). Germline values: CDR1 LGHNA, CDR2 YNFKEQ. This CDR3 region has 17 residues. V shed 1 base and J shed 4 bases, with 17 bases lying between them.

The CDR3 region has the DNA TGTGCCAGCAGTCCCCCTCAGGGGGTGGGTCAGCCCCAGCATTTT. Protein: CASSPPQGVGQPQHF. This chain uses TRBV28 with TRBJ1-5, with 7 bases fitting TRBD1. Trimming cost V 5 bases and J 6 bases; bases outside gene matches: 10. Germline loops: CDR1 MDHEN, CDR2 SYDVKM. The CDR3 sequence is 15 residues long.

This rearrangement joins TRBV4-1 to TRBJ1-2, with 8 nucleotides matching TRBD1. Germline values: CDR1 MGHRA, CDR2 YSYEKL. The CDR3 is made up of 13 amino acids. V dropped 4 bases and J dropped 8; count of bases not matched to a gene: 6. The CDR3 reads CASSLDRVGGYTF. The DNA of the CDR3 is TGCGCCAGCAGCCTGGACAGGGTTGGGGGCTACACCTTC.

The chain couples TRBV9 to TRBJ2-3; a weak D match, TRBD2 (6 bases). The V gene's germline CDR1 is SGDLS and CDR2 YYNGEE. V was shortened by 2 bases and J by 2 bases, with 12 bases between the two germline ends. The CDR3 covers 15 residues. CDR3 nucleotides: TGTGCCAGCAGCGTTCGGGACTCGGCCACAGATACGCAGTATTTT. Protein sequence: CASSVRDSATDTQYF. The entire variable domain, with the rest obtained from reference TRBV9 and TRBJ2-3, is as follows: DSGVTQTPKHLITATGQRVTLRCSPRSGDLSVYWYQQSLDQGLQFLIQYYNGEERAKGNILERFSAQQFPDLHSELNLSSLELGDSALYFCASSVRDSATDTQYFGPGTRLTVL.

The chain couples TRBV28 to TRBJ2-7; weak D call: TRBD1 (5 bases). V was shortened by 11 bases and J by 4 bases, with 12 bases between the two germline ends. Germline V lookup: CDR1 MDHEN, CDR2 SYDVKM. The CDR3 contains 11 residues. This CDR3 reads CAGPTEYEQYF. In DNA, the CDR3 is TGTGCCGGGCCGACAGAGTACGAGCAGTACTTC.

The V gene is TRBV27, the J gene TRBJ1-6; the match to TRBD1 covers 8 bases. Looked up from germline, CDR1 is MNHEY and CDR2 is SMNVEV (reference sequence). Trimming at V came to 7 bases and at J to 10 bases, leaving 9 bases not matched to a gene. This CDR3 contains 14 residues. As DNA, the CDR3 is TGTGCCAGCAAGTCGGACAGGGCTCGGTCACCCCTCCACTTT. Its translation is CASKSDRARSPLHF.